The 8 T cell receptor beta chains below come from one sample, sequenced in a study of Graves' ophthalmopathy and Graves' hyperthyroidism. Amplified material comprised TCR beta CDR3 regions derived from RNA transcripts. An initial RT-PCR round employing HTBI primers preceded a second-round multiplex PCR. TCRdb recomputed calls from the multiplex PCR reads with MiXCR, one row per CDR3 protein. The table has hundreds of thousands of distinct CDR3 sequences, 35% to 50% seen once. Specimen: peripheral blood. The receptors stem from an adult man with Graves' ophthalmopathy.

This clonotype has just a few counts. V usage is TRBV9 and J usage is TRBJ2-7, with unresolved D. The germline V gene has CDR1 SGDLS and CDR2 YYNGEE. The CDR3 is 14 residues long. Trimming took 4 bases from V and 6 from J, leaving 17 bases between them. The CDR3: CASSRPDTGGEQYF. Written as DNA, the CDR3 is TGTGCCAGCAGCCGACCCGACACCGGCGGCGAGCAGTACTTC.

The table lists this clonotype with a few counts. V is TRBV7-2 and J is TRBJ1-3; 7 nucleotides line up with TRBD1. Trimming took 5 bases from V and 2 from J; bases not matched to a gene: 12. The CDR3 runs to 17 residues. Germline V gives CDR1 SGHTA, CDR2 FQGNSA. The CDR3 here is CASSTRTLTGTGNTIYF. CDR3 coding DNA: TGTGCCAGCAGCACCCGAACTCTGACAGGGACTGGAAACACCATATATTTT.

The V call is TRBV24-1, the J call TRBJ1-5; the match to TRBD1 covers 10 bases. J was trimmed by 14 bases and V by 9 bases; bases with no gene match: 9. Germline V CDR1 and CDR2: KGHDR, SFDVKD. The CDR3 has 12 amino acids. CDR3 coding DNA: TGTGCCACCCGCCGGGACAGGGGCCACGAGCATTTT. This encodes CATRRDRGHEHF.

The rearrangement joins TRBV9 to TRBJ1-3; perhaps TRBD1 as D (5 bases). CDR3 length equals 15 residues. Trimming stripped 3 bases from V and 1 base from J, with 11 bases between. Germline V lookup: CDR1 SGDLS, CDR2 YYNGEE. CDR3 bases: TGTGCCAGCAGCGGTTCGGGGGTTTCTGGAAACACCATATATTTT. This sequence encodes CASSGSGVSGNTIYF. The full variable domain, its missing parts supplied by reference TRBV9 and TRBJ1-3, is DSGVTQTPKHLITATGQRVTLRCSPRSGDLSVYWYQQSLDQGLQFLIQYYNGEERAKGNILERFSAQQFPDLHSELNLSSLELGDSALYFCASSGSGVSGNTIYFGEGSWLTVV.

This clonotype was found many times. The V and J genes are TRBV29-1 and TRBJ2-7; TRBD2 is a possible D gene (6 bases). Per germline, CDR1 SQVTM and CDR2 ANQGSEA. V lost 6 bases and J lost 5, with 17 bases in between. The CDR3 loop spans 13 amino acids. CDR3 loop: CSVLRGTRDEQYF. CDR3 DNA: TGCAGCGTCCTCCGGGGGACTCGGGACGAGCAGTACTTC.

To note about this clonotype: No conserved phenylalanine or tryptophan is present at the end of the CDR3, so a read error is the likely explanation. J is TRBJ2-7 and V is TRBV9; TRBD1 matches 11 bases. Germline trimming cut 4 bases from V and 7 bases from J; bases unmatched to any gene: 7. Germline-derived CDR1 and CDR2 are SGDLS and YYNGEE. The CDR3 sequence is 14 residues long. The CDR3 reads CASSRRTGGLEQYL. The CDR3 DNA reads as TGTGCCAGCAGCAGGAGGACAGGGGGCTTAGAGCAGTACCTC.

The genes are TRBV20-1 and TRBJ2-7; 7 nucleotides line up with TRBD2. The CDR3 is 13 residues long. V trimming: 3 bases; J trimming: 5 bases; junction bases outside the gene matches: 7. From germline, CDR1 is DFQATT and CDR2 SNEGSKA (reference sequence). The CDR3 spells CSASWGGVNEQYF. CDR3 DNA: TGCAGTGCTAGCTGGGGGGGAGTCAACGAGCAGTACTTC.

The CDR3 protein is CATSRGDGYSNQPQHF. Here the CDR3 DNA reads TGTGCCACCAGCAGAGGCGACGGCTATAGCAATCAGCCCCAGCATTTT. J is TRBJ1-5 and V is TRBV15, with D hard to call. Germline V gene lookup returns CDR1 LNHNV and CDR2 YYDKDF (reference sequence). Between the trimmed V and J ends, which lost 1 base and 0 bases, there was a span of 10 bases. CDR3 size: 16 residues. The entire variable domain, with the rest obtained from reference TRBV15 and TRBJ1-5, is as follows: DAMVIQNPRYQVTQFGKPVTLSCSQTLNHNVMYWYQQKSSQAPKLLFHYYDKDFNNEADTPDNFQSRRPNTSFCFLDIRSPGLGDTAMYLCATSRGDGYSNQPQHFGDGTRLSIL.